Listed here is a single TCR beta chain. Healthy donors matched for age and sex were used as controls. Random hexamers were used to reverse transcribe the RNA input (about 0.5 to 1 ug). Amplification of TCR beta CDR3 by immunoSEQ multiplex PCR spanned 54 Vbeta and 13 Jbeta. One entry per CDR3 protein results from TCRdb running MiXCR on the immunoSEQ multiplex PCR reads. The sample includes 150,000 to 200,000 distinct CDR3 sequences, about 93% of them seen just once. This entry belongs to a study of CD8 T cells in Susac syndrome. The CDR3 has 15 amino acids. The V end was cut by 2 bases, the J end by 1 base, with 9 bases between. Germline assignment: CDR1 MGHRA and CDR2 YSYEKL.

The sequence was collected from a human donor in good health. The chain carries TRBV4-1 and TRBJ1-5; tentative D call: TRBD1 (6 bases). Sequencing input: CD4+ T cells from PBMCs. CDR3 sequence: CASSQSGASNQPQHF. The CDR3, as DNA: TGCGCCAGCAGCCAATCGGGGGCAAGCAATCAGCCCCAGCATTTT.